The source of this T cell receptor beta chain is a study of T cell repertoires in cytomegalovirus infection. General study findings and limits: CMV carriers with the relevant HLA were identified by cumulative public TCR beta family frequency.

Germline CDR1 and CDR2: LGHNT and FRNRAP. V lost 1 base to trimming and J lost 4 bases, with 5 bases between them. The CDR3 consists of 13 residues. With respect to this clonotype: Its antigen remains unknown.

TCRdb redid the calling of the reads with MiXCR, one entry per CDR3 protein. The sample shows hundreds of thousands of distinct CDR3 sequences, roughly a sixth of them seen only once. The V and J genes are TRBV12-5 and TRBJ1-5; D not certain. This clonotype originated in a human donor in good health (CMV status not recorded). Some clones in this sample may be carry-over from other donors' samples. Sequencing was carried out using PBMCs. In nucleotides, the CDR3 is TGTGCTAGTGGTTTGGGAGCTAATCAGCCCCAGCATTTT. This encodes CASGLGANQPQHF.